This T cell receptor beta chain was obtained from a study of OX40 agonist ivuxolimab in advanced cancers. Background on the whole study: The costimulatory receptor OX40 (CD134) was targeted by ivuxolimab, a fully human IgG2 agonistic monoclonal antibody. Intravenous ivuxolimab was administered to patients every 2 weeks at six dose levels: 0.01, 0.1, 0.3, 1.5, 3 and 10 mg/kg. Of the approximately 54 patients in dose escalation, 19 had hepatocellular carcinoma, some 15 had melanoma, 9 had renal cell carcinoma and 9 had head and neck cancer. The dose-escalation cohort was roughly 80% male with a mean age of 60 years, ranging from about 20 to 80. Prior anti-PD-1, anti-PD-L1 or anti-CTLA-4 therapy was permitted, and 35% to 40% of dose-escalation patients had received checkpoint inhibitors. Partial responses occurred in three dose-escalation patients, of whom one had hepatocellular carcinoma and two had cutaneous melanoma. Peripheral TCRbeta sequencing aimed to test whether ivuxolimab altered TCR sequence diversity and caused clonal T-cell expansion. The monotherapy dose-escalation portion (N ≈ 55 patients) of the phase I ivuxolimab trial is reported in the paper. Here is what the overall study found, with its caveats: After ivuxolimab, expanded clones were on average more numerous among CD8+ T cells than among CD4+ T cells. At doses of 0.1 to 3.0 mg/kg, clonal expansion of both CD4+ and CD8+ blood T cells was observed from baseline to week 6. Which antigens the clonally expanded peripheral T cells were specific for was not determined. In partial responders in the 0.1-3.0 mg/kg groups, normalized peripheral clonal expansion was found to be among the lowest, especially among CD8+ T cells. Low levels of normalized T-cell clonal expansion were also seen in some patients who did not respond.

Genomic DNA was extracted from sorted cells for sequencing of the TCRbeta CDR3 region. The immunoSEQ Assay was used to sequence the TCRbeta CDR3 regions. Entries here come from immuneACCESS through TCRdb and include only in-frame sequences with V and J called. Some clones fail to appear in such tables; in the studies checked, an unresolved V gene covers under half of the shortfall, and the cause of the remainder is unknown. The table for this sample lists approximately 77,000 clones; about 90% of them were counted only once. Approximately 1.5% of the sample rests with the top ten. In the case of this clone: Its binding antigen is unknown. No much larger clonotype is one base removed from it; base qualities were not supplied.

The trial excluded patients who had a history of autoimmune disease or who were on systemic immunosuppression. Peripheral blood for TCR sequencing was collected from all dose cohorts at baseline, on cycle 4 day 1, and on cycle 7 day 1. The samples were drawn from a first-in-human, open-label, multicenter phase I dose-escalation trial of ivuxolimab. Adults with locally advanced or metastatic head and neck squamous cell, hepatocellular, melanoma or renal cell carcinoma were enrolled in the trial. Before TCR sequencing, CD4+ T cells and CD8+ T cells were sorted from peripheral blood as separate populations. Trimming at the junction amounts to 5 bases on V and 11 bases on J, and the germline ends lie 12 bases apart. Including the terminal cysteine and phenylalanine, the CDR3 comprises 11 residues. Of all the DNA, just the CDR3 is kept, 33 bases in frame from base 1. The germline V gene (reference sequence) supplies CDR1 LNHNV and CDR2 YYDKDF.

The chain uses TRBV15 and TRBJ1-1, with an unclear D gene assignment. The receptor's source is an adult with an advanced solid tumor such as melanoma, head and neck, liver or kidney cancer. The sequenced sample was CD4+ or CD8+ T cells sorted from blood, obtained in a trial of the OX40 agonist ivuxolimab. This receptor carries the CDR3 CATSSATQAFF. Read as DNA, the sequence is TGTGCCACCAGCTCCGCGACCCAGGCTTTCTTT.